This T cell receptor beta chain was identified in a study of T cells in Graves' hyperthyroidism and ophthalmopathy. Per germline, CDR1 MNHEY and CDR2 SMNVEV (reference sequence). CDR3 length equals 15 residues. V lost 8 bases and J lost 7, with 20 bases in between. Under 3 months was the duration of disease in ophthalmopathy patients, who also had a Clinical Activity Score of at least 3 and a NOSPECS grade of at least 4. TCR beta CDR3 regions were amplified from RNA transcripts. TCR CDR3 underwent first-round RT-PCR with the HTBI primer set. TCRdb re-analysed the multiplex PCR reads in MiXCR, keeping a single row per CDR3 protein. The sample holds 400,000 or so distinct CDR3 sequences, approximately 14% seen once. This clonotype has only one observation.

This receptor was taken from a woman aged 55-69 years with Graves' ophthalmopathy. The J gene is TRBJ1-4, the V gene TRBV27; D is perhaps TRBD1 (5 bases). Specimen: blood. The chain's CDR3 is CASASPGRAGEKLFF. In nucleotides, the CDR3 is TGTGCCAGCGCCTCCCCCGGCAGGGCGGGTGAAAAACTGTTTTTT. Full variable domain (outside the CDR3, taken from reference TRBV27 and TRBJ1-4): EAQVTQNPRYLITVTGKKLTVTCSQNMNHEYMSWYRQDPGLGLRQIYYSMNVEVTDKGDVPEGYKVSRKEKRNFPLILESPSPNQTSLYFCASASPGRAGEKLFFGSGTQLSVL.